These 18 T cell receptor beta chains originate from one sample sequenced in a study of cytomegalovirus exposure and HLA in healthy donors (dated by TCRdb to between 2016 and 2019). The library was prepared using the immunoSEQ multiplex PCR assay. A mixture of 60 forward primers for TCR Vbeta segments and 13 reverse primers for TCR Jbeta segments was used in the multiplex PCR. The immuneACCESS repertoire file appears here via TCRdb, limited to in-frame rearrangements. These files lack a portion of the clones; in checked studies, under half of the deficit traces to unresolved V genes, and the cause of the others is not known. Here the sample has around 140,000 clones; 65% to 80% occur a single time. More than 6.5% of the sample comes from the top ten. Sequencing was carried out using PBMCs. The receptors were sampled from a man aged 30 to 45 in good health and CMV-seronegative.

This chain uses TRBV6-1 with TRBJ2-7; D may be TRBD2 (6 bases). Germline assignment: CDR1 MNHNS and CDR2 SASEGT. Between the trimmed V and J ends, which lost 6 bases and 2 bases, there was a span of 8 bases. The CDR3 spans 12 residues. The chain's CDR3 is CASSGGTYEQYF. The CDR3 DNA reads as TGTGCCAGCAGCGGCGGGACCTACGAGCAGTACTTC.

This chain links TRBV5-6 with TRBJ2-7, with 7 bases matching TRBD1. The CDR3 runs to 16 residues. Germline loops: CDR1 SGHDT, CDR2 YYEEEE. Trimming at V came to 4 bases and at J to 3 bases, leaving 13 bases not matched to a gene. The CDR3 DNA sequence: TGTGCCAGCAGCGAAATCACAGGGGCAAAATTCTACGAGCAGTACTTC. Amino acid sequence: CASSEITGAKFYEQYF.

The chain couples TRBV19 to TRBJ1-1; a weak D match, TRBD1 (6 bases). This CDR3 contains 15 residues. Between the trimmed V and J ends, which lost 2 bases and 2 bases, there was a span of 12 bases. Germline values: CDR1 LNHDA, CDR2 SQIVND (reference sequence). For the CDR3, the DNA is TGTGCCAGTAGTATAACCGGGACATCTAACACTGAAGCTTTCTTT. Protein sequence: CASSITGTSNTEAFF.

V gene TRBV11-3 combines with J gene TRBJ2-1; D might be TRBD2 (5 bases). This CDR3 is 12 amino acids long. V was shortened by 6 bases and J by 8 bases, with 11 bases between the two germline ends. In germline, CDR1 is SGHNT, CDR2 YENEEA. The CDR3 here is CASSGRRDEQFF. CDR3 DNA sequence: TGTGCCAGCAGTGGGAGACGGGATGAGCAGTTCTTC.

The rearrangement joins TRBV9 to TRBJ2-3; 9 bases line up with TRBD2. V dropped 4 bases and J dropped 7; count of bases not matched to a gene: 13. This CDR3 comprises 16 residues. Germline-derived CDR1 and CDR2 are SGDLS and YYNGEE. CDR3 sequence reads: CASSISSGGGGNTQYF. For the CDR3, the DNA is TGTGCCAGCAGCATTAGTAGCGGGGGCGGGGGAAATACGCAGTATTTT.

This chain joins TRBV29-1 and TRBJ2-3; 9 nucleotides agree with TRBD1. The CDR3 loop spans 14 amino acids. Germline-derived CDR1 and CDR2 are SQVTM and ANQGSEA. V lost 6 bases to trimming and J lost 7 bases; unmatched junction nucleotides: 11. The CDR3, as DNA: TGCAGCGTCGGACTTGGACAGGGGCATAATACGCAGTATTTT. Translated: CSVGLGQGHNTQYF.

This clone was observed a single time. The chain employs TRBV20-1 and TRBJ2-1, with a tentative D call TRBD1 (5 bases). The V end lost 0 bases, the J end lost 11 bases, and 8 bases lay between the germline ends. Germline CDR1 is DFQATT and CDR2 is SNEGSKA (reference sequence). This CDR3 contains 11 residues. CDR3 DNA: TGCAGTGCTAGAGATGCAGGGAAGCAGTTCTTC. This codes for CSARDAGKQFF.

The genes are TRBV27 and TRBJ2-7; 11 bases line up with TRBD2. The CDR3 covers 15 residues. Germline CDR1 is MNHEY and CDR2 is SMNVEV (reference sequence). The junction had 7 bases not matched to a gene; V was cut back by 6 bases and J by 3 bases. In DNA form, the CDR3 reads TGTGCCAGCAGGCTGGGGCTAGCGGGGGGCTACGAGCAGTACTTC. The encoded protein is CASRLGLAGGYEQYF.

The chain joins TRBV4-1 to TRBJ2-6; 8 bases align to TRBD1. Trimming cost V 0 bases and J 0 bases; bases outside gene matches: 1. CDR1 is MGHRA and CDR2 is YSYEKL in the germline V gene. The CDR3 spans 17 residues. CDR3 region: CASSQEDRGSGANVLTF. CDR3 sequence (DNA): TGCGCCAGCAGCCAAGAAGACAGGGGCTCTGGGGCCAACGTCCTGACTTTC.

This clone showed up just a few times. The chain carries TRBV7-2 and TRBJ1-1; 7 bases are a match to TRBD1. Germline V gives CDR1 SGHTA, CDR2 FQGNSA. This CDR3 contains 13 residues. Losses at the gene ends were 2 bases for V and 7 bases for J; bases not matched to a gene: 4. The CDR3, as DNA: TGTGCCAGCAGCTTAACTGGACAGGTTGAAGCTTTCTTT. Its protein is CASSLTGQVEAFF.

V is TRBV7-8 and J is TRBJ1-1; possibly TRBD1 for D (5 bases). V lost 6 bases and J lost 8, with 16 bases in between. The CDR3 spans 13 residues. From germline, CDR1 is SGHVS and CDR2 FQNEAQ. The CDR3 DNA sequence: TGTGCCAGCAGAGATAGGCGGCAGGGAGAAGCTTTCTTT. It codes for CASRDRRQGEAFF.

The J gene is TRBJ2-7, the V gene TRBV28; 14 bases line up with TRBD2. Germline assignment: CDR1 MDHEN and CDR2 SYDVKM. The CDR3 covers 15 residues. The J segment lost 8 bases and the V segment lost 4 bases, leaving 7 bases of the junction unmatched. For the CDR3, the DNA is TGTGCCAGCAGTTCGGGACTAGCGGGGGTAAATAAGCAGTACTTC. It encodes CASSSGLAGVNKQYF.

The chain uses TRBV10-1 and TRBJ1-2; TRBD1 might be the D (5 bases). CDR3 length: 14 amino acids. Germline CDR1 reads WNHNN; CDR2 reads SYGVQD (reference sequence). Trimming shortened V by 8 bases and J by 8 bases, and 21 bases separated the two germline ends. The CDR3 sequence: CASGPKGTLEGYTF. In DNA, the CDR3 is TGCGCCAGCGGCCCTAAGGGGACTCTCGAGGGCTACACCTTC.

The rearrangement joins TRBV5-1 to TRBJ2-4; 10 nucleotides match TRBD1. The germline CDR1 and CDR2 sequences are SGHRS and YFSETQ. Trimming cost V 4 bases and J 4 bases; bases outside gene matches: 8. This CDR3 has 16 residues. CDR3 loop: CASSTGQGGYKNIQYF. The CDR3 DNA sequence: TGCGCCAGCAGCACTGGACAGGGGGGATATAAAAACATTCAGTACTTC.

The V call is TRBV5-6, the J call TRBJ1-2; no clear D gene. V was pared by 7 bases and J by 1 base, with 8 bases between. The germline CDR1 and CDR2 sequences are SGHDT and YYEEEE. The CDR3 extends over 12 amino acids. CDR3 DNA sequence: TGTGCCAGCCACAGAAATAACTATGGCTACACCTTC. This codes for CASHRNNYGYTF. Full variable domain (remainder filled in from reference TRBV5-6 and TRBJ1-2): DAGVTQSPTHLIKTRGQQVTLRCSPKSGHDTVSWYQQALGQGPQFIFQYYEEEERQRGNFPDRFSGHQFPNYSSELNVNALLLGDSALYLCASHRNNYGYTFGSGTRLTVV.

The rearrangement uses TRBV9 and TRBJ2-5; no reliable D call. CDR1 is SGDLS, CDR2 YYNGEE, per germline. The CDR3 has 13 amino acids. Trimming took 1 base from V and 5 from J, leaving 9 bases between them. The CDR3 loop is CASSVNHGETQYF. The CDR3 DNA follows: TGTGCCAGCAGCGTAAATCACGGGGAGACCCAGTACTTC. The full variable domain, rest sourced from reference TRBV9 and TRBJ2-5, is DSGVTQTPKHLITATGQRVTLRCSPRSGDLSVYWYQQSLDQGLQFLIQYYNGEERAKGNILERFSAQQFPDLHSELNLSSLELGDSALYFCASSVNHGETQYFGPGTRLLVL.

Details on this clone: The same CDR3 can be traced to other DNA sequences in this sample. This sequence joins TRBV6-1 and TRBJ2-1; D perhaps matches TRBD2 (6 bases). In germline, CDR1 is MNHNS, CDR2 SASEGT. CDR3 length: 14 residues. Trimming removed 8 bases at V and 7 bases at J, with 18 bases between. The CDR3 nucleotides read TGTGCCAGCTTCCAAGGAGGGGTAATTAATGAGCAGTTCTTC. Translating gives CASFQGGVINEQFF.

The genes are TRBV7-9 and TRBJ1-6, with 11 bases that match TRBD1. The trim removed 5 bases at V and 9 bases at J, leaving 6 bases unmatched. Germline CDR1 and CDR2: SEHNR and FQNEAQ (reference sequence). This CDR3 spans 15 amino acids. CDR3 in amino acids: CASSGRTGGRSPLHF. The CDR3, as DNA: TGTGCCAGCAGCGGTCGGACAGGGGGCCGTTCACCCCTCCACTTT.